The 23 T cell receptor beta chains below all came from one sample that was sequenced in a study of shared clonotypes between healthy human individuals. The method was immunoSEQ multiplex PCR; TCRdb's version includes in-frame clones alone and lacks a portion of them. The sample yields millions of clones, roughly 91% seen once. Naive CD8 isolation took CD45RO-negative cells positively selected for CCR7 and excluded terminally differentiated effector memory CD45RA+ cells. The sample consisted of naive CD8+ T cells from PBMCs. The receptor set was obtained from a man aged 18-30 years in good health. Some clones in this sample may be carry-over from other donors' samples.

The chain uses TRBV2 and TRBJ2-7; a possible D gene is TRBD2 (6 bases). The CDR3 extends over 13 amino acids. Looked up from germline, CDR1 is SNHLY and CDR2 is FYNNEI. Trimming stripped 0 bases from V and 7 bases from J, with 10 bases between. CDR3 nucleotide sequence: TGTGCCAGCAGTGAAGCGCGGGGCTGGGAGCAGTACTTC. It translates to CASSEARGWEQYF.

The chain's CDR3 is CASSYDRGVYEQYF. The CDR3 nucleotides are TGTGCCAGCAGTTACGACAGGGGTGTGTACGAGCAGTACTTC. The chain links TRBV28 to TRBJ2-7, with 8 bases fitting TRBD1. The CDR3 covers 14 residues. Per the germline V gene, CDR1 is MDHEN and CDR2 is SYDVKM. Trimming cost V 4 bases and J 4 bases; bases outside gene matches: 6. Looking up the rest from reference TRBV28 and TRBJ2-7 gives the full variable domain: DVKVTQSSRYLVKRTGEKVFLECVQDMDHENMFWYRQDPGLGLRLIYFSYDVKMKEKGDIPEGYSVSREKKERFSLILESASTNQTSMYLCASSYDRGVYEQYFGPGTRLTVT.

The chain recombines TRBV28 with TRBJ1-1; no firm D call. Trimming left V 0 bases short and J 1 base short, with 6 bases between. This CDR3 has 14 residues. Per germline, CDR1 MDHEN and CDR2 SYDVKM. CDR3 in DNA: TGTGCCAGCAGTTTATGGAGCAAGAACACTGAAGCTTTCTTT. Its translation: CASSLWSKNTEAFF.

This rearrangement joins TRBV9 to TRBJ2-1; D uncertain. The CDR3 runs to 15 residues. Trimming removed 3 bases at V and 4 bases at J, with 14 bases between. From germline, CDR1 is SGDLS and CDR2 YYNGEE. Here the CDR3 DNA reads TGTGCCAGCAGCGAAACCCTAGGGCGGTACAATGAGCAGTTCTTC. Translated, it gives CASSETLGRYNEQFF. The full variable domain, with the rest looked up from reference TRBV9 and TRBJ2-1, is DSGVTQTPKHLITATGQRVTLRCSPRSGDLSVYWYQQSLDQGLQFLIQYYNGEERAKGNILERFSAQQFPDLHSELNLSSLELGDSALYFCASSETLGRYNEQFFGPGTRLTVL.

This CDR3 is CASRRTGEEQFF. CDR3 DNA sequence: TGTGCCAGCCGCCGGACGGGGGAGGAGCAGTTCTTC. The chain carries TRBV7-9 and TRBJ2-1; possibly TRBD2 for D (6 bases). V was pared by 8 bases and J by 10 bases, with 15 bases between. This CDR3 contains 12 residues. Germline V gives CDR1 SEHNR, CDR2 FQNEAQ (reference sequence).

The gene calls are TRBV27 and TRBJ1-2; maybe TRBD1 (5 bases). The V end was cut by 2 bases, the J end by 6 bases, with 10 bases between. CDR1 and CDR2 from the germline V gene are MNHEY and SMNVEV (reference sequence). This CDR3 is built from 13 residues. CDR3 DNA: TGTGCCAGCAGTTTAGGGACGGCAAATGGCTACACCTTC. This translates into CASSLGTANGYTF.

V gene TRBV15 combines with J gene TRBJ2-3, with D possibly TRBD1 on 5 matching bases. With 3 bases removed from V and 4 bases from J, the gap between germline ends came to 11 bases. The germline V gene has CDR1 LNHNV and CDR2 YYDKDF (reference sequence). The CDR3 contains 14 residues. Here the CDR3 reads CATSSLVGADTQYF. The CDR3 bases are TGTGCCACCAGCAGTTTAGTAGGGGCAGATACGCAGTATTTT.

This chain joins TRBV11-2 and TRBJ2-1; D is undetermined. The CDR3 runs to 16 residues. V shed 1 base and J shed 0 bases, with 10 bases lying between them. Germline lookup yields CDR1 SGHAT and CDR2 FQNNGV. The chain's CDR3 is CASSLGLTPSYNEQFF. The CDR3 coding sequence is TGTGCCAGCAGCTTAGGACTGACTCCCTCCTACAATGAGCAGTTCTTC.

With regard to this clone: Germline and junction disagree at one end, which may indicate a read error. This sequence joins TRBV27 and TRBJ1-4; possible D gene TRBD1, 5 bases. The CDR3 is 15 residues long. Germline V gene sequence: CDR1 MNHEY, CDR2 SMNVEV (reference sequence). CDR3 protein: CASSVSGAGSGKLFF. DNA for the CDR3: TGTGCCAGCAGTGTATCCGGGGCAGGGTCGGGGAAACTGTTTTTT.

The chain has TRBV19 and TRBJ2-4; unclear D gene. V gave up 4 bases and J gave up 0 bases, with 16 bases separating them. The germline CDR1 and CDR2 sequences are LNHDA and SQIVND (reference sequence). The CDR3 contains 17 residues. CDR3: CASSTRAGLLAKNIQYF. As DNA, the CDR3 is TGTGCCAGTAGTACCCGAGCCGGCCTCTTAGCCAAAAACATTCAGTACTTC.

This rearrangement joins TRBV7-3 to TRBJ2-7; 7 positions match TRBD2. Germline CDR1 is SGHTA and CDR2 is FQGTGA. This CDR3 comprises 15 residues. Trimming at V came to 5 bases and at J to 2 bases, leaving 9 bases not matched to a gene. The DNA of the CDR3 is TGTGCCAGCAGCCCCAAACTTAGCGGGCCCTACGAGCAGTACTTC. Amino acids: CASSPKLSGPYEQYF.

This sequence joins TRBV27 and TRBJ2-1; possibly TRBD1 or TRBD2 for D (5 bases each). CDR3 length equals 14 residues. V was clipped by 5 bases and J by 3 bases, with 11 bases between them. CDR1 and CDR2 from the germline V gene are MNHEY and SMNVEV (reference sequence). Here the CDR3 DNA reads TGTGCCAGCAGTCCCCGGGACCACTACAATGAGCAGTTCTTC. Amino acids: CASSPRDHYNEQFF.

The chain carries TRBV4-1 and TRBJ2-7; 10 positions agree with TRBD2. The CDR3 runs to 13 residues. Germline V gives CDR1 MGHRA, CDR2 YSYEKL. Trimming removed 4 bases from V and 3 bases from J; junction bases left unmatched: 0. CDR3 nucleotide sequence: TGCGCCAGCAGCCGGACTAGCGGCTACGAGCAGTACTTC. Translating gives CASSRTSGYEQYF.

On this clone: The same CDR3 is also encoded by other DNA sequences in this sample. This rearrangement joins TRBV27 to TRBJ1-1, with 9 bases lining up with TRBD1. CDR3 size: 14 residues. Germline V gives CDR1 MNHEY, CDR2 SMNVEV (reference sequence). Germline trimming cut 3 bases from V and 4 bases from J; bases unmatched to any gene: 3. The CDR3 bases are TGTGCCAGCAGTTTTACAGGGGGCGGCACTGAAGCTTTCTTT. Amino acids: CASSFTGGGTEAFF.

The V and J genes are TRBV7-9 and TRBJ2-1; 9 bases agree with TRBD1. V was pared by 5 bases and J by 12 bases, with 8 bases of the junction left unmatched. Per the germline V gene, CDR1 is SEHNR and CDR2 is FQNEAQ (reference sequence). The CDR3 consists of 13 residues. The CDR3 loop reads CASSLDRGWGQFF. The CDR3 coding sequence is TGTGCCAGCAGCCTGGACAGGGGATGGGGGCAGTTCTTC.

As regards this clone: Within the sample, other DNA sequences also encode this same CDR3. CDR3 amino acids: CASSYSSGQETYEQYF. CDR3 sequence (DNA): TGTGCCAGCAGTTACTCGTCGGGACAGGAGACCTACGAGCAGTACTTC. The gene calls are TRBV6-5 and TRBJ2-7, with TRBD1 identical over 8 bases. The germline gives CDR1 MNHEY, CDR2 SVGAGI. With V trimmed by 0 bases and J by 2 bases, 6 bases remained unmatched. This CDR3 is 16 amino acids long.

V is TRBV4-1 and J is TRBJ2-3; either TRBD1 or TRBD2 may supply D (5 bases each). This CDR3 has 15 amino acids. Germline V gene data show CDR1 as MGHRA and CDR2 as YSYEKL. V was trimmed by 1 base and J by 4 bases, leaving 12 bases between them. In nucleotides, the CDR3 is TGCGCCAGCAGCCAAGGATGGGACGACGCAGATACGCAGTATTTT. Protein: CASSQGWDDADTQYF.

Concerning this clone: Other DNA sequences in this specimen translate into the identical CDR3. The chain combines TRBV6-4 with TRBJ1-1; D is uncertain. In germline, CDR1 is MRHNA, CDR2 SNTAGT. The CDR3 has 15 amino acids. Between the trimmed V and J ends, which lost 3 bases and 2 bases, there was a span of 13 bases. In DNA, the CDR3 is TGTGCCAGCAGTGAATTTCCAGGTCGCAACACTGAAGCTTTCTTT. Translated, it gives CASSEFPGRNTEAFF.

The chain links TRBV4-1 to TRBJ2-1; the match to TRBD2 covers 14 bases. The germline V gene has CDR1 MGHRA and CDR2 YSYEKL. The CDR3 has 17 amino acids. V lost 7 bases to trimming and J lost 2 bases; unmatched junction nucleotides: 7. CDR3 in amino acids: CASKSGLAGVTYNEQFF. The CDR3 DNA is TGCGCCAGCAAATCGGGACTAGCGGGAGTTACCTACAATGAGCAGTTCTTC.

V usage is TRBV29-1 and J usage is TRBJ2-1; a possible D gene is TRBD2 (6 bases). CDR3 length equals 13 residues. Germline CDR1 reads SQVTM; CDR2 reads ANQGSEA. V lost 3 bases and J lost 8, with 14 bases in between. In DNA form, the CDR3 reads TGCAGCGTTGAGGAGGGCCCGACTGATGAGCAGTTCTTC. Protein: CSVEEGPTDEQFF.

The chain uses TRBV6-6 and TRBJ2-7; the match to TRBD2 covers 7 bases. Germline values: CDR1 MNHNY, CDR2 SVGAGI (reference sequence). V dropped 2 bases and J dropped 1; count of bases not matched to a gene: 8. The CDR3 sequence is 16 residues long. CDR3 nucleotide sequence: TGTGCCAGCAGTTACCCGGACCGGGGGGTTTCCTACGAGCAGTACTTC. Protein sequence: CASSYPDRGVSYEQYF.

This clone was counted a single time. The same CDR3 is also encoded by other DNA sequences in this sample. The chain is built from TRBV7-9 and TRBJ2-1; D perhaps matches TRBD2 (6 bases). Germline V gene lookup returns CDR1 SEHNR and CDR2 FQNEAQ (reference sequence). V was trimmed by 8 bases and J by 4 bases, leaving 9 bases between them. The CDR3 runs 12 residues. CDR3 nucleotide sequence: TGTGCCAGCGGGGGAGGTTACAATGAGCAGTTCTTC. It codes for CASGGGYNEQFF.

The V gene is TRBV7-7, the J gene TRBJ2-2, with 9 bases that match TRBD2. Germline V gene data show CDR1 as SSHAT and CDR2 as FNYEAQ (reference sequence). The CDR3 is made up of 18 amino acids. V was pared by 5 bases and J by 2 bases, with 12 bases of the junction left unmatched. Here the CDR3 reads CASSPRLAATLNTGELFF. The CDR3 DNA reads as TGTGCCAGCAGCCCTCGACTAGCGGCAACGTTAAACACCGGGGAGCTGTTTTTT.